Presented here are 25 T cell receptor beta chains from one specimen sequenced in a study of shared clonotypes between healthy human individuals. The table came from immunoSEQ multiplex PCR; TCRdb's copy has only in-frame clones and leaves some out. This sample has around 720,000 clones, with around 78% found just once. The sequencing sample was made of memory CD4+ T cells sorted from blood. The subset: CD45RA-negative fraction. All receptors come from a woman aged 25 to 45 in good health.

The J gene is TRBJ2-2, the V gene TRBV6-4; 7 nucleotides align to TRBD1. CDR1 MRHNA and CDR2 SNTAGT come from the germline V gene. With V trimmed by 6 bases and J by 5 bases, 3 bases remained unmatched. The CDR3 length is 13 residues. This chain's CDR3 is CASRQGWTGELFF. The CDR3 DNA is TGTGCCAGCAGACAGGGGTGGACCGGGGAGCTGTTTTTT.

Note on this clone: A much larger clone is a single base away; this may be a read error. CDR3 loop: CASSLGQVSYEQYF. The CDR3 region has the DNA TGTGCCAGCAGCTTAGGGCAGGTCTCCTACGAGCAGTACTTC. The chain combines TRBV7-2 with TRBJ2-7; no firm D call. The CDR3 sequence is 14 residues long. Germline lookup yields CDR1 SGHTA and CDR2 FQGNSA. V gave up 1 base and J gave up 0 bases, with 7 bases separating them.

V and J are TRBV6-5 and TRBJ1-1; TRBD1 matches at 9 bases. CDR1 is MNHEY and CDR2 is SVGAGI in the germline V gene. The V and J ends lost 5 bases and 6 bases, in that order; junction bases with no gene match: 7. This CDR3 has 14 amino acids. The CDR3 is CASSATGGGSEAFF. Here the CDR3 DNA reads TGTGCCAGCAGTGCTACAGGGGGCGGATCTGAAGCTTTCTTT.

This rearrangement joins TRBV5-1 to TRBJ2-1; D is possibly TRBD2 (6 bases). In germline, CDR1 is SGHRS, CDR2 YFSETQ. The CDR3 is 17 residues long. Trimming took off 3 bases at V and 1 base at J, with 17 bases between the two ends. The CDR3 here is CASSSWGLTNSYNEQFF. The CDR3 nucleotides are TGCGCCAGCAGCTCGTGGGGACTGACGAATTCCTACAATGAGCAGTTCTTC.

The J gene is TRBJ2-2, the V gene TRBV7-2, with 13 positions matching TRBD2. J was trimmed by 6 bases and V by 6 bases; bases with no gene match: 10. This CDR3 has 17 residues. Germline CDR1 and CDR2: SGHTA and FQGNSA. The CDR3 bases are TGTGCCAGCAGTCCCTCTTCGGGACTAGCGGGATCCGGGGAGCTGTTTTTT. This gives the protein CASSPSSGLAGSGELFF.

The chain couples TRBV18 to TRBJ1-5, with D maybe TRBD1 (6 bases). Trimming removed 2 bases from V and 3 bases from J, with 11 bases in between. The germline gives CDR1 KGHSH, CDR2 LQKENI. The CDR3 length is 15 residues. CDR3: CASSPGGVDNQPQHF. In DNA form, the CDR3 reads TGTGCCAGCTCACCAGGGGGCGTTGACAATCAGCCCCAGCATTTT.

This clone appeared a few times. V is TRBV29-1 and J is TRBJ1-2; D uncertain. Germline assignment: CDR1 SQVTM and CDR2 ANQGSEA. CDR3 size: 11 residues. V lost 2 bases and J lost 1, with 2 bases in between. CDR3 in amino acids: CSVESNYGYTF. The CDR3 nucleotides are TGCAGCGTTGAAAGTAACTATGGCTACACCTTC.

This clone was observed a few times. The chain has TRBV11-2 and TRBJ1-1; 8 nucleotides line up with TRBD1. This CDR3 comprises 14 residues. Germline V lookup: CDR1 SGHAT, CDR2 FQNNGV. J was trimmed by 7 bases and V by 4 bases; bases with no gene match: 8. The CDR3 nucleotides read TGTGCCAGCAGCTCGGGACAGGAGGTCATTGAAGCTTTCTTT. Translating gives CASSSGQEVIEAFF.

V is TRBV6-5 and J is TRBJ2-7; the match to TRBD1 covers 8 bases. CDR3 length: 15 residues. After removal of 6 bases from V and 2 bases from J, the junction contained 9 bases not matched to a gene. Germline lookup yields CDR1 MNHEY and CDR2 SVGAGI. The CDR3 DNA sequence: TGTGCCAGCAGACCCGACAGGGGTCATACCTACGAGCAGTACTTC. Translation: CASRPDRGHTYEQYF.

V and J are TRBV5-5 and TRBJ1-2, with TRBD1 matching 9 bases. The CDR3 covers 14 residues. V was clipped by 3 bases and J by 5 bases; unmatched bases: 5. Germline V gives CDR1 SGHKS, CDR2 YYEKEE (reference sequence). The CDR3 spells CASSSGTGWYGYTF. The CDR3 DNA reads as TGTGCCAGCAGCTCCGGGACAGGGTGGTATGGCTACACCTTC.

This chain uses TRBV7-2 with TRBJ1-2; D not certain. Trimming removed 0 bases at V and 4 bases at J, with 9 bases between. This CDR3 is 14 amino acids long. Germline V gene data show CDR1 as SGHTA and CDR2 as FQGNSA. CDR3 sequence: CASSLAAEAYGYTF. The CDR3 DNA sequence: TGTGCCAGCAGCTTAGCGGCAGAAGCCTATGGCTACACCTTC.

The chain has TRBV15 and TRBJ2-1; 8 nucleotides match TRBD2. V was pared by 2 bases and J by 6 bases, with 6 bases of the junction left unmatched. CDR1 and CDR2 (germline): LNHNV, YYDKDF (reference sequence). The CDR3 runs to 15 residues. This CDR3 is CATSRPTGTSNEQFF. The CDR3 DNA sequence: TGTGCCACCAGCAGACCGACCGGGACTAGCAATGAGCAGTTCTTC.

The chain carries TRBV14 and TRBJ2-1, with 14 nucleotides matching TRBD2. CDR1 is SGHDN, CDR2 FVKESK, per germline. The CDR3 sequence is 14 residues long. Trimming removed 7 bases from V and 12 bases from J; junction bases left unmatched: 8. The CDR3 is CASKGLAGEEVQFF. The CDR3 DNA reads as TGTGCCAGCAAGGGACTAGCGGGAGAGGAAGTGCAGTTCTTC.

The chain has TRBV7-6 and TRBJ1-4; no clear D. From germline, CDR1 is SGHVS and CDR2 FNYEAQ. The CDR3 loop spans 15 amino acids. The ends were cut back, 1 base at V and 0 bases at J, with 6 bases in the middle. The CDR3 DNA follows: TGTGCCAGCAGCTTAGACTTTGCAACTAATGAAAAACTGTTTTTT. This sequence encodes CASSLDFATNEKLFF.

V gene TRBV11-2 combines with J gene TRBJ1-1; D may be TRBD1 (5 bases). Trimming took off 1 base at V and 5 bases at J, with 20 bases between the two ends. The CDR3 is 17 amino acids. Germline V gene lookup returns CDR1 SGHAT and CDR2 FQNNGV. CDR3 loop: CASSLGRGSGYRTEAFF. DNA for the CDR3: TGTGCCAGCAGCTTAGGGAGGGGCAGTGGATATCGGACTGAAGCTTTCTTT.

The V gene is TRBV2, the J gene TRBJ1-1; D might be TRBD1 (5 bases). Trimming left V 11 bases short and J 1 base short, with 14 bases between. The germline V gene encodes CDR1 SNHLY and CDR2 FYNNEI. The CDR3 covers 13 residues. CDR3 sequence reads: CAVRGDRNTEAFF. Here the CDR3 DNA reads TGTGCCGTCAGAGGGGATAGGAACACTGAAGCTTTCTTT.

This clone came up once. The rearrangement joins TRBV5-8 to TRBJ2-3, with 7 bases lining up with TRBD2. CDR1 and CDR2 (germline): SGHTS, YDEGEE. The CDR3 has 16 residues. Unmatched junction bases numbered 7, after V lost 3 bases and J lost 0 bases. The chain's CDR3 is CASSSGTTSSTDTQYF. CDR3 bases: TGTGCCAGCAGCTCTGGGACTACGTCTAGCACAGATACGCAGTATTTT.

This clone was detected ten times or more. The V gene is TRBV11-2, the J gene TRBJ2-6, with 8 bases matching TRBD2. V lost 4 bases, J lost 2 bases, and 10 bases stayed unmatched. The CDR3 contains 18 residues. Germline CDR1 reads SGHAT; CDR2 reads FQNNGV. The CDR3 region is CASSSLGTRETGANVLTF. For the CDR3, the DNA is TGTGCCAGCAGCTCGTTGGGGACTAGGGAAACTGGGGCCAACGTCCTGACTTTC.

The chain uses TRBV7-9 and TRBJ2-5; D perhaps matches TRBD2 (6 bases). The V end lost 5 bases, the J end lost 3 bases, and 13 bases lay between the germline ends. This CDR3 comprises 14 residues. Looked up from germline, CDR1 is SEHNR and CDR2 is FQNEAQ (reference sequence). The CDR3 bases are TGTGCCAGCAGCCCATATTGGAGGGAAGAGACCCAGTACTTC. It translates to CASSPYWREETQYF.

This clone was detected only once. The chain links TRBV19 to TRBJ2-7; D perhaps matches TRBD1 (5 bases). The germline V gene encodes CDR1 LNHDA and CDR2 SQIVND (reference sequence). This CDR3 spans 13 amino acids. The V end lost 4 bases, the J end lost 6 bases, and 13 bases lay between the germline ends. DNA for the CDR3: TGTGCCAGTAGTAGCCCGGGTACAGGCGAGCAGTACTTC. Its protein is CASSSPGTGEQYF.

The genes are TRBV4-1 and TRBJ1-5; D call uncertain. Looked up from germline, CDR1 is MGHRA and CDR2 is YSYEKL. The CDR3 has 16 residues. V was trimmed by 4 bases and J by 7 bases, leaving 20 bases between them. CDR3 residues: CASSPQEIAGFQPQHF. CDR3 coding DNA: TGCGCCAGCAGCCCCCAAGAAATTGCAGGCTTCCAGCCCCAGCATTTT.

This clone was seen only a few times. The chain is built from TRBV29-1 and TRBJ2-3; 8 nucleotides line up with TRBD2. CDR1 is SQVTM, CDR2 ANQGSEA, per germline. The CDR3 has 13 residues. Losses at the gene ends were 6 bases for V and 3 bases for J; bases not matched to a gene: 5. The CDR3 spells CSVGRGETDTQYF. The CDR3 DNA follows: TGCAGCGTCGGGAGGGGGGAAACAGATACGCAGTATTTT.

The chain is built from TRBV6-5 and TRBJ2-2, with D tentatively TRBD1 (6 bases). Trimming took off 2 bases at V and 1 base at J, with 11 bases between the two ends. The CDR3 has 16 amino acids. Germline-derived CDR1 and CDR2 are MNHEY and SVGAGI. CDR3 loop: CASSYGTRRNTGELFF. Here the CDR3 DNA reads TGTGCCAGCAGTTACGGGACAAGAAGGAACACCGGGGAGCTGTTTTTT.

For the CDR3, the DNA is TGTGCCAGCAGACCTCTAGCGGGAGTCAATGAGCAGTTCTTC. It specifies CASRPLAGVNEQFF. The rearrangement uses TRBV2 and TRBJ2-1; TRBD2 matches at 10 bases. Germline V gene sequence: CDR1 SNHLY, CDR2 FYNNEI. This CDR3 is 14 amino acids long. V lost 6 bases, J lost 6 bases, and 5 bases stayed unmatched.

The CDR3: CASRYSGLTREQYF. The CDR3, as DNA: TGTGCCAGCAGATACTCGGGACTGACACGTGAGCAGTACTTC. The rearrangement joins TRBV11-1 to TRBJ2-7; tentative D call: TRBD2 (6 bases). This CDR3 comprises 14 residues. V was clipped by 6 bases and J by 7 bases, with 19 bases between them. Germline assignment: CDR1 SGHAT and CDR2 FQDESV (reference sequence).